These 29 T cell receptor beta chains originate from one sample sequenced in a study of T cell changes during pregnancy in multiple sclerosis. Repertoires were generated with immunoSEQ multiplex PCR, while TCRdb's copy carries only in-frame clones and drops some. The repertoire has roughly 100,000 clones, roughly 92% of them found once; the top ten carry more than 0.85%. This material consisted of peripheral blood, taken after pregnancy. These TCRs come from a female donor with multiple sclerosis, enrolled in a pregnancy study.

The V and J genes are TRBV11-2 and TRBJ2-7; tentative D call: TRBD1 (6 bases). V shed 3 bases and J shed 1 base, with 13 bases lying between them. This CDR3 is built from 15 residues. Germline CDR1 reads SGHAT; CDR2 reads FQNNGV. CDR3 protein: CASSFRPGASYEQYF. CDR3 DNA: TGTGCCAGCAGCTTTAGGCCAGGGGCTTCCTACGAGCAGTACTTC.

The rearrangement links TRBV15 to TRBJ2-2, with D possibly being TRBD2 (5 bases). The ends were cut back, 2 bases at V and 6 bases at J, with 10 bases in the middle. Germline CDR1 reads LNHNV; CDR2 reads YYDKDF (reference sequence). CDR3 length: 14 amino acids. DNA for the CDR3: TGTGCCACCAGCAGAATAGTCGGGGCCGGGGAGCTGTTTTTT. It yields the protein CATSRIVGAGELFF.

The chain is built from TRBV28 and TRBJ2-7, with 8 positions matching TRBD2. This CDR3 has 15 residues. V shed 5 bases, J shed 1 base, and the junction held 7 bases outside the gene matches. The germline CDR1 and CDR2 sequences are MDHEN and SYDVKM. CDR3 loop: CASSTLAGQSYEQYF. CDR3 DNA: TGTGCCAGCAGTACGCTAGCGGGCCAGTCCTACGAGCAGTACTTC.

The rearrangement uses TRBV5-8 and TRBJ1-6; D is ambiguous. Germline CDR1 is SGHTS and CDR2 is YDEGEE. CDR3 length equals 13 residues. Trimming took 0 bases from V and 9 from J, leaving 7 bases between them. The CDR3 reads CASSLAVVSPLHF. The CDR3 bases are TGTGCCAGCAGCTTGGCCGTAGTTTCACCCCTCCACTTT.

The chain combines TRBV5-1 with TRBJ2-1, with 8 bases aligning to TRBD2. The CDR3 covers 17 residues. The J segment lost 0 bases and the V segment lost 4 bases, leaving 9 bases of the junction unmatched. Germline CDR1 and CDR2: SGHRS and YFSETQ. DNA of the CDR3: TGCGCCAGCAGCGCGGGGGGCGGGGGCTTCTCCTACAATGAGCAGTTCTTC. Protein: CASSAGGGGFSYNEQFF.

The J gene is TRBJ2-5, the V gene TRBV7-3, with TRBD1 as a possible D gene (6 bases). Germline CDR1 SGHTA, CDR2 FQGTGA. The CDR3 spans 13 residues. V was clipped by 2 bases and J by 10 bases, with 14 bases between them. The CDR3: CASSLQGPWGQYF. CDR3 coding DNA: TGTGCCAGCAGCTTACAGGGGCCCTGGGGCCAGTACTTC.

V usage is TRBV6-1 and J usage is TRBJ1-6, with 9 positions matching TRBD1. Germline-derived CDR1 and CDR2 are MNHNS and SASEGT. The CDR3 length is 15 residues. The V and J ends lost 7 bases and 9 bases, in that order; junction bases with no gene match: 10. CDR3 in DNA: TGTGCCAGCATCGAAGGGAGACAGGGGGTTTCACCCCTCCACTTT. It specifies CASIEGRQGVSPLHF.

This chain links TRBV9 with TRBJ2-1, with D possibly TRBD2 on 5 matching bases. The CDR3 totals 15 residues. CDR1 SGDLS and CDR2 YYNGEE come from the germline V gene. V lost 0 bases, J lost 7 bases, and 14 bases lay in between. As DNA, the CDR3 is TGTGCCAGCAGCGTAGCTACGACTCCGGGGAATGAGCAGTTCTTC. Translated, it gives CASSVATTPGNEQFF.

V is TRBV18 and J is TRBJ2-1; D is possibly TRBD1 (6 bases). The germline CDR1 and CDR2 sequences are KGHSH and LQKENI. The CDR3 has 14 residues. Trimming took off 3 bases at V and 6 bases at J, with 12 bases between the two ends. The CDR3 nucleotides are TGTGCCAGCTCACCGGTAGGACAGTCCAATGAGCAGTTCTTC. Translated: CASSPVGQSNEQFF.

Here the CDR3 DNA reads TGTGCCAGCAGCGGACAGGGGGGGAGGGGGCGTTCCGGGGAGCTGTTTTTT. It specifies CASSGQGGRGRSGELFF. The chain joins TRBV11-2 to TRBJ2-2, with 10 bases aligning to TRBD1. The CDR3 is 17 amino acids. The germline CDR1 and CDR2 sequences are SGHAT and FQNNGV. The V gene end was trimmed by 5 bases and the J gene end by 6 bases; junction bases not matched to a gene: 12.

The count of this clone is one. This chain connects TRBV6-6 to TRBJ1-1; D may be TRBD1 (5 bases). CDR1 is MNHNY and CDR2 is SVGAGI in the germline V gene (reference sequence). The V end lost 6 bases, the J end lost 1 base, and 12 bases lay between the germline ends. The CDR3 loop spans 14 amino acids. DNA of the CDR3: TGTGCCAGCAGGCGGGGGTGGGGGAACACTGAAGCTTTCTTT. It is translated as CASRRGWGNTEAFF.

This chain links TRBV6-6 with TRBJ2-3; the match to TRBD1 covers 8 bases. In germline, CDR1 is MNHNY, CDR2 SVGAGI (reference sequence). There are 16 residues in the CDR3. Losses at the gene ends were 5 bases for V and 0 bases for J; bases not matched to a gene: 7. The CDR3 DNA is TGTGCCAGCAGTGGACCCGGGACAGGAAGCACAGATACGCAGTATTTT. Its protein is CASSGPGTGSTDTQYF.

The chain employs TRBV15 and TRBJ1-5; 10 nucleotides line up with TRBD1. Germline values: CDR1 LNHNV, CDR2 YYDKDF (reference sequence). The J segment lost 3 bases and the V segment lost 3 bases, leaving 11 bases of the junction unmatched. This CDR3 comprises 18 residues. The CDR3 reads CATSSPLRGQGINQPQHF. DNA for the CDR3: TGTGCCACCAGCAGTCCCCTTAGGGGACAGGGGATCAATCAGCCCCAGCATTTT.

CDR3 loop: CASSPGIPRESQETQYF. The CDR3 DNA reads TGTGCCAGCTCACCAGGAATCCCGCGGGAGAGCCAAGAGACCCAGTACTTC. The chain carries TRBV18 and TRBJ2-5; the match to TRBD2 covers 7 bases. The CDR3 has 17 residues. Losses at the gene ends were 2 bases for V and 1 base for J; bases not matched to a gene: 10. Per germline, CDR1 KGHSH and CDR2 LQKENI.

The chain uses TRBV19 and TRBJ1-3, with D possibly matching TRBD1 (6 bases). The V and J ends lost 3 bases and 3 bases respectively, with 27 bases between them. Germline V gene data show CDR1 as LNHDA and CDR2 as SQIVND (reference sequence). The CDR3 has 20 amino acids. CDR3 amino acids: CASSMGTPASTSSGGNTIYF. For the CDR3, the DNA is TGTGCCAGTAGTATGGGGACACCCGCCAGTACCTCGTCCGGTGGAAACACCATATATTTT.

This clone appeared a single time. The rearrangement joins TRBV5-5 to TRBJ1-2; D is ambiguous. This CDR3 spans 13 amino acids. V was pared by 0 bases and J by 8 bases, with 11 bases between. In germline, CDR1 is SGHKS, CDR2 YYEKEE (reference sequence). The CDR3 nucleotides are TGTGCCAGCAGCTTGGAGGCCTTCGGGGGCTACACCTTC. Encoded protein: CASSLEAFGGYTF.

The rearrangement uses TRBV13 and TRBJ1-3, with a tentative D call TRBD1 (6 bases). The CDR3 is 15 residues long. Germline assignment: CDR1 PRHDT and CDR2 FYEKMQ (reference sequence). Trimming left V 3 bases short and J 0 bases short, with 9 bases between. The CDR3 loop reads CASSFRTDSGNTIYF. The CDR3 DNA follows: TGTGCCAGCAGCTTCAGGACAGACTCTGGAAACACCATATATTTT. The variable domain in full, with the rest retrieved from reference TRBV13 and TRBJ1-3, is AAGVIQSPRHLIKEKRETATLKCYPIPRHDTVYWYQQGPGQDPQFLISFYEKMQSDKGSIPDRFSAQQFSDYHSELNMSSLELGDSALYFCASSFRTDSGNTIYFGEGSWLTVV.

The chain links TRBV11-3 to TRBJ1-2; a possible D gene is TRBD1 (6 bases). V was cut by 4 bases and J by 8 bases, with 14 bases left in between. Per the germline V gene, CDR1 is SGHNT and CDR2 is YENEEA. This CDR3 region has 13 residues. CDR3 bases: TGTGCCAGCAGCTCGTTCGAGGGGGACGGCTACACCTTC. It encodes CASSSFEGDGYTF.

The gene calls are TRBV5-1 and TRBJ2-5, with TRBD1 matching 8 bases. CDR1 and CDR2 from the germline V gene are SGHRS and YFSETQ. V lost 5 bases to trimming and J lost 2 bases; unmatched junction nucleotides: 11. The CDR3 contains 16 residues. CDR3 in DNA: TGCGCCAGCAGGGATCCAACAGGGGGAGAGCAAGAGACCCAGTACTTC. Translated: CASRDPTGGEQETQYF.

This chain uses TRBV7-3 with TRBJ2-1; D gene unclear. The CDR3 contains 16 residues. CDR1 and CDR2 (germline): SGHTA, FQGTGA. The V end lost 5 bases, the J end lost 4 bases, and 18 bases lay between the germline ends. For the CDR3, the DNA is TGTGCCAGCAGCCCCCTTGCGGCATTTGGGTACAATGAGCAGTTCTTC. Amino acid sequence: CASSPLAAFGYNEQFF.

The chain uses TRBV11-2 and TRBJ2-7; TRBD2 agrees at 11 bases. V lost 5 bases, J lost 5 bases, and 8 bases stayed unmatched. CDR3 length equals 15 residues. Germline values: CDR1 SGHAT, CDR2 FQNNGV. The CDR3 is CASSRPSGRTHEQYF. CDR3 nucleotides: TGTGCCAGCAGCCGTCCTAGCGGGAGGACCCACGAGCAGTACTTC.

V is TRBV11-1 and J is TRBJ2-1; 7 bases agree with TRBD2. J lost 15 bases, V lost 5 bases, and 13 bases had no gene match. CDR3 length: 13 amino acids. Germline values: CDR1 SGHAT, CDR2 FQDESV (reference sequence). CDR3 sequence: CASSHPYGGSRFF. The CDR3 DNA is TGTGCCAGCAGCCACCCTTATGGCGGGAGTCGGTTCTTC.

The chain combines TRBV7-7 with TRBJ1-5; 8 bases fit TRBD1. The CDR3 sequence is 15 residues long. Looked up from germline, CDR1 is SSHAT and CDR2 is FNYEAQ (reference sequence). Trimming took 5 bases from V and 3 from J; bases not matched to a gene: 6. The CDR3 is CASSPEQGDNQPQHF. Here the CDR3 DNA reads TGTGCCAGCAGCCCTGAACAGGGGGACAATCAGCCCCAGCATTTT.

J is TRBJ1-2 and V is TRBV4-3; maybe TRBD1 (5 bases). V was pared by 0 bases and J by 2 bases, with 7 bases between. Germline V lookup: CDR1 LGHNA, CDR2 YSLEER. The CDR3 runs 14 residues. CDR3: CASSQDAGNYGYTF. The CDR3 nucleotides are TGCGCCAGCAGCCAAGATGCAGGGAACTATGGCTACACCTTC.

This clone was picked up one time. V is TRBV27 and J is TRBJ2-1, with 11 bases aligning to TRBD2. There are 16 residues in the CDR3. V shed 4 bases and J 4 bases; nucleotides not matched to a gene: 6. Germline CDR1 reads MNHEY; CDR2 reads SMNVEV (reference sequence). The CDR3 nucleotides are TGTGCCAGCAGTTGGACCGGGACTAGCGGTTACAATGAGCAGTTCTTC. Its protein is CASSWTGTSGYNEQFF.

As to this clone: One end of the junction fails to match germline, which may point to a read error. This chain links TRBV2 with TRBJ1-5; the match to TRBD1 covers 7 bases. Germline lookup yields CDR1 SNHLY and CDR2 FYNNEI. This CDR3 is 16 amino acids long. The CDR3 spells CASSEGGQRSNQPQHF. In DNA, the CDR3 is TGTGCCAGCAGCGAAGGGGGACAGCGTAGCAATCAGCCCCAGCATTTT.

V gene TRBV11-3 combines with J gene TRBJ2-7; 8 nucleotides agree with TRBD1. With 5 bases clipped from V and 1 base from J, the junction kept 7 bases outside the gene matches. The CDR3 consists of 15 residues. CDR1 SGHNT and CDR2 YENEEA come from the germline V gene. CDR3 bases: TGTGCCAGCAGCGCCCGACAGGGGAGTTCCTACGAGCAGTACTTC. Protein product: CASSARQGSSYEQYF.

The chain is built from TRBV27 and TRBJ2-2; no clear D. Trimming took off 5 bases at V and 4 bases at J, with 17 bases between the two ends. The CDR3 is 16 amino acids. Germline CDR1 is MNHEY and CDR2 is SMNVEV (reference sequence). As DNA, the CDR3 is TGTGCCAGCAGTCCCCCTAGGCTCCCGAGCACCGGGGAGCTGTTTTTT. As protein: CASSPPRLPSTGELFF.

For the CDR3, the DNA is TGTGCCAGCTCACCACCAGCGAGATCAGATACGCAGTATTTT. It is translated as CASSPPARSDTQYF. This sequence joins TRBV18 and TRBJ2-3; unclear D gene. The CDR3 contains 14 residues. Trimming cost V 0 bases and J 4 bases, with 8 bases left between them. Looked up from germline, CDR1 is KGHSH and CDR2 is LQKENI. Supplemented by reference TRBV18 and TRBJ2-3, the full variable domain reads NAGVMQNPRHLVRRRGQEARLRCSPMKGHSHVYWYRQLPEEGLKFMVYLQKENIIDESGMPKERFSAEFPKEGPSILRIQQVVRGDSAAYFCASSPPARSDTQYFGPGTRLTVL.